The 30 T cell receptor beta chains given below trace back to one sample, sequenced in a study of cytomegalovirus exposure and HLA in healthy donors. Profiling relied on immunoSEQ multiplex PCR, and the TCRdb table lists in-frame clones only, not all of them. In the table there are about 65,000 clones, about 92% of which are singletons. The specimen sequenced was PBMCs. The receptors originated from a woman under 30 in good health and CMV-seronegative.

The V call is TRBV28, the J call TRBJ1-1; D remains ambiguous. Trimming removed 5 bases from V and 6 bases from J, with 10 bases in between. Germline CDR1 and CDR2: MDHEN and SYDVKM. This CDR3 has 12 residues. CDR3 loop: CASSAGRAEAFF. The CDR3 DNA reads TGTGCCAGCAGTGCGGGTAGAGCTGAAGCTTTCTTT.

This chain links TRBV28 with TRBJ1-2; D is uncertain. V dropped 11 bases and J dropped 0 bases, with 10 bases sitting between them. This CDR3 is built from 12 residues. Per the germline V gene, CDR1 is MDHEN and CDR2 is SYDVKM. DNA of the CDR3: TGTGCCGCAGAATCAGCTAACTATGGCTACACCTTC. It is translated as CAAESANYGYTF.

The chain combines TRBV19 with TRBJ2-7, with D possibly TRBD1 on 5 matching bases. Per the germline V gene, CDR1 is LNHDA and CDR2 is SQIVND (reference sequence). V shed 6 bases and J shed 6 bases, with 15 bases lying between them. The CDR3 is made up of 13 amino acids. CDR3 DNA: TGTGCCAGTAGCCTTCCCAGGGCCGTCGAGCAGTACTTC. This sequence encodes CASSLPRAVEQYF.

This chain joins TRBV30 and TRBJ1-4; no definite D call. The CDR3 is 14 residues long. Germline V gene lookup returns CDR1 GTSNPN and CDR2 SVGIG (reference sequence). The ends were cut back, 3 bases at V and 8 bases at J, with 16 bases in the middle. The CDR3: CAWSRGVLWEKLFF. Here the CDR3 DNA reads TGTGCCTGGAGCCGGGGAGTTCTGTGGGAAAAACTGTTTTTT.

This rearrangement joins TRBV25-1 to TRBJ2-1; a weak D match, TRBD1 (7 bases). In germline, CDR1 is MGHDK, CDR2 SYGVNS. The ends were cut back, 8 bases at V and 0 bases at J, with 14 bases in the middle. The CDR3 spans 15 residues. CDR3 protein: CASVRGVGSYNEQFF. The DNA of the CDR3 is TGTGCCAGCGTCAGGGGGGTGGGCTCCTACAATGAGCAGTTCTTC.

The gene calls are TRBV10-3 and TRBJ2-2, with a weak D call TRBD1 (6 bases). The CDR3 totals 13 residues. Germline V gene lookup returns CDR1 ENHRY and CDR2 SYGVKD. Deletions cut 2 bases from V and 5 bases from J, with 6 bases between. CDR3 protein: CAISETGTGELFF. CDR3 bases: TGTGCCATCAGTGAGACAGGGACCGGGGAGCTGTTTTTT.

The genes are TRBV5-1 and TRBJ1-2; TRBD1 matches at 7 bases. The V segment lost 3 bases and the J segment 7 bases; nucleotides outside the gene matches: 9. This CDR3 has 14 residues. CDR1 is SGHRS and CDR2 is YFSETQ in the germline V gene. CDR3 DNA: TGCGCCAGCAGCTCGGGACAGCCCTGGGGTGGCTACACCTTC. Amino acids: CASSSGQPWGGYTF.

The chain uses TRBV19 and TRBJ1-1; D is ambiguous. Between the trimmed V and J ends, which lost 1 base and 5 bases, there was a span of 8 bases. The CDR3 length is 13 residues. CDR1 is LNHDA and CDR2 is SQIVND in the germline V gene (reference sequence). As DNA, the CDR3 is TGTGCCAGTAGTATAGGCTTACGGACTGAAGCTTTCTTT. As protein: CASSIGLRTEAFF.

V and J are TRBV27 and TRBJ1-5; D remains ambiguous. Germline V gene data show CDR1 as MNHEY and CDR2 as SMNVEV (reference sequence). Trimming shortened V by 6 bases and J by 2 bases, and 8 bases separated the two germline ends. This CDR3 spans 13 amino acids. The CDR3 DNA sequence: TGTGCCAGCAGGGCTCAAGGCAATCAGCCCCAGCATTTT. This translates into CASRAQGNQPQHF.

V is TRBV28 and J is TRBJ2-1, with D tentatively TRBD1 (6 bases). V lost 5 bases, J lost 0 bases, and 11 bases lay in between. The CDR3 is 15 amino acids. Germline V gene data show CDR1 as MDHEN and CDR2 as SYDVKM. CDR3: CASSPGQSSYNEQFF. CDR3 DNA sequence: TGTGCCAGCAGTCCGGGACAAAGCTCCTACAATGAGCAGTTCTTC. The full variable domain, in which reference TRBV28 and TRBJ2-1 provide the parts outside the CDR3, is DVKVTQSSRYLVKRTGEKVFLECVQDMDHENMFWYRQDPGLGLRLIYFSYDVKMKEKGDIPEGYSVSREKKERFSLILESASTNQTSMYLCASSPGQSSYNEQFFGPGTRLTVL.

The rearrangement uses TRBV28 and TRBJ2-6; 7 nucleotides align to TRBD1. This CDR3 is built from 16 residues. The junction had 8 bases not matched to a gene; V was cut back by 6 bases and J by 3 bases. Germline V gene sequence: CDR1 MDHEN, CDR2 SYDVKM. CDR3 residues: CASSQQGLDGANVLTF. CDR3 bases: TGTGCCAGCAGCCAACAGGGGCTGGATGGGGCCAACGTCCTGACTTTC.

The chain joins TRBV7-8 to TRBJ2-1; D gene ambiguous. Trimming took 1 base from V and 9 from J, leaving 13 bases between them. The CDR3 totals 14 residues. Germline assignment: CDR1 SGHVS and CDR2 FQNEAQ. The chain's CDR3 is CASSLDPIVAEQFF. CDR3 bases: TGTGCCAGCAGCTTAGACCCGATCGTAGCTGAGCAGTTCTTC.

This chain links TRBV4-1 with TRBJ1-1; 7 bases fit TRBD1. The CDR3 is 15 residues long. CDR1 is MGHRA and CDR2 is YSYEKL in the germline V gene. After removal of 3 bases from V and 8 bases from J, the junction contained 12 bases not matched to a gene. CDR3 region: CASSQAEGARTEAFF. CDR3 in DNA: TGCGCCAGCAGCCAGGCCGAGGGGGCGCGAACCGAAGCTTTCTTT.

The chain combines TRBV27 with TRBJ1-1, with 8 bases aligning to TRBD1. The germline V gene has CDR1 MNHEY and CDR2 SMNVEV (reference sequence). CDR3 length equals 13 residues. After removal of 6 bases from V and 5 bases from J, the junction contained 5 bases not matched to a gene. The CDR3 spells CASRSGGATEAFF. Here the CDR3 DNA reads TGTGCCAGCAGGTCAGGGGGCGCAACTGAAGCTTTCTTT.

The CDR3 spells CASSSIIPHTEAFF. The CDR3, as DNA: TGTGCCAGCAGTTCTATTATACCCCACACTGAAGCTTTCTTT. The chain uses TRBV28 and TRBJ1-1; D is ambiguous. CDR3 length: 14 residues. V lost 4 bases to trimming and J lost 3 bases, with 12 bases between them. Germline V lookup: CDR1 MDHEN, CDR2 SYDVKM.

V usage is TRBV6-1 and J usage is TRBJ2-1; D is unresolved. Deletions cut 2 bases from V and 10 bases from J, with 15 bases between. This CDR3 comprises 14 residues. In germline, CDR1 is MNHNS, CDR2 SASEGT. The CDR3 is CASSEPSPAEEQFF. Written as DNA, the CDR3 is TGTGCCAGCAGTGAACCCTCTCCGGCGGAAGAGCAGTTCTTC.

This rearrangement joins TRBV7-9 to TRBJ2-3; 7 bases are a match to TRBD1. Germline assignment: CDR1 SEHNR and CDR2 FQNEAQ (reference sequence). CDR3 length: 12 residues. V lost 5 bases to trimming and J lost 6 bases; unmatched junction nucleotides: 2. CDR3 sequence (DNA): TGTGCCAGCAGCGAGGACAGGGATACGCAGTATTTT. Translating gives CASSEDRDTQYF.

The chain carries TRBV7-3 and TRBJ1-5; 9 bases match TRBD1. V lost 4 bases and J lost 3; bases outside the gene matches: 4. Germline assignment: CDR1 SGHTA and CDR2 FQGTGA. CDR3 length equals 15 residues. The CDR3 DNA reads TGTGCCAGCAGCTGGGACAGGGACCACAATCAGCCCCAGCATTTT. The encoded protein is CASSWDRDHNQPQHF. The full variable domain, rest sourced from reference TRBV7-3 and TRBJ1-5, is GAGVSQTPSNKVTEKGKYVELRCDPISGHTALYWYRQSLGQGPEFLIYFQGTGAADDSGLPNDRFFAVRPEGSVSTLKIQRTERGDSAVYLCASSWDRDHNQPQHFGDGTRLSIL.

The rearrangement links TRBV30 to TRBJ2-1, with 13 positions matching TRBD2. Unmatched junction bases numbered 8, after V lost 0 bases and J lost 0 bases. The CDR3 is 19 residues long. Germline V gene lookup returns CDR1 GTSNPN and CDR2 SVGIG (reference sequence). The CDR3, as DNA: TGTGCCTGGAGTGTACTGACTAGCGGGAGGCTAAGCTCCTACAATGAGCAGTTCTTC. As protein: CAWSVLTSGRLSSYNEQFF.

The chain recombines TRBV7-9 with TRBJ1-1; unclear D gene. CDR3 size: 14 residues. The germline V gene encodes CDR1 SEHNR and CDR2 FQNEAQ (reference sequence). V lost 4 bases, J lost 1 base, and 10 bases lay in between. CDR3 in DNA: TGTGCCAGCAGCTCCTATCGGGAGAACACTGAAGCTTTCTTT. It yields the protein CASSSYRENTEAFF.

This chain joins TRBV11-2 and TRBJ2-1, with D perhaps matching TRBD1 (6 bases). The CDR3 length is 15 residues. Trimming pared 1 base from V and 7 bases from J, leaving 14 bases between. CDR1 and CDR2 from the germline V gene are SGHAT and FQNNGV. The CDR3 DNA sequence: TGTGCCAGCAGCTTAGGGACAGAATCTGTGAATGAGCAGTTCTTC. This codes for CASSLGTESVNEQFF.

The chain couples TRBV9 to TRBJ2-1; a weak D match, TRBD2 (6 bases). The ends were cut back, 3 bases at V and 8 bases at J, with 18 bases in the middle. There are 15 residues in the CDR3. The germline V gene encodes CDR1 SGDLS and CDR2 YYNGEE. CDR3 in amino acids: CASSAFSGLVYEQFF. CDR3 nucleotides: TGTGCCAGCAGCGCCTTCAGCGGGTTGGTCTATGAGCAGTTCTTC.

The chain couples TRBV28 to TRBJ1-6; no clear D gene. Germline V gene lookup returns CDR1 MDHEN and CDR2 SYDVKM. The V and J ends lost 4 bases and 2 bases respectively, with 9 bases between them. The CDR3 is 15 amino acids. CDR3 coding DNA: TGTGCCAGCAGTTCGACCGGGACCTATAATTCACCCCTCCACTTT. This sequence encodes CASSSTGTYNSPLHF. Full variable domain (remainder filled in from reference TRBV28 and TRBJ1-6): DVKVTQSSRYLVKRTGEKVFLECVQDMDHENMFWYRQDPGLGLRLIYFSYDVKMKEKGDIPEGYSVSREKKERFSLILESASTNQTSMYLCASSSTGTYNSPLHFGNGTRLTVT.

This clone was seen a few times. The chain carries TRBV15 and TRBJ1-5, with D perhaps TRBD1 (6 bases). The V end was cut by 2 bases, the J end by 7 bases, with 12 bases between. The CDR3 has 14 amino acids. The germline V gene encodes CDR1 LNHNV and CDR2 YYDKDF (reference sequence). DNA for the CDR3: TGTGCCACCAGCAGACAGGGGACGGTCCAGCCCCAGCATTTT. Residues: CATSRQGTVQPQHF.

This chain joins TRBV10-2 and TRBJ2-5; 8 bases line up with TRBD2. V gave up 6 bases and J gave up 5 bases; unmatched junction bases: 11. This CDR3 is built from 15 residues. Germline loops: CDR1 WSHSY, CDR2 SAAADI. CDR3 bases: TGCGCCAGCAGAGGAGCGGGAGCCCTTGGGGAGACCCAGTACTTC. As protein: CASRGAGALGETQYF.

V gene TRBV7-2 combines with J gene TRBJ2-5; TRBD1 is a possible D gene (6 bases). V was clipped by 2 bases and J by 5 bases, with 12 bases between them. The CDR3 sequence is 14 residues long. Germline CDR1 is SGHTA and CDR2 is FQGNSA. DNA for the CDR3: TGTGCCAGCAGCTTACGCAGGGGCGGGGAGACCCAGTACTTC. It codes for CASSLRRGGETQYF. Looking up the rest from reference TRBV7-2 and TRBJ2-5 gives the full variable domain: GAGVSQSPSNKVTEKGKDVELRCDPISGHTALYWYRQSLGQGLEFLIYFQGNSAPDKSGLPSDRFSAERTGGSVSTLTIQRTQQEDSAVYLCASSLRRGGETQYFGPGTRLLVL.

CDR3: CASSIQTPGDYGYTF. As DNA, the CDR3 is TGCGCCAGCAGCATACAGACGCCTGGCGACTATGGCTACACCTTC. The chain combines TRBV5-1 with TRBJ1-2; D gene unclear. Trimming cost V 4 bases and J 3 bases, with 16 bases left between them. The V gene's germline CDR1 is SGHRS and CDR2 YFSETQ. The CDR3 is 15 amino acids.

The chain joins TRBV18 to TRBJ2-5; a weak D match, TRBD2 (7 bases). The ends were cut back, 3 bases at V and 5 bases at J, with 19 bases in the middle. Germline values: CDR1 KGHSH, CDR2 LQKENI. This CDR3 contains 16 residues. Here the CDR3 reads CASSPGGQTGPETQYF. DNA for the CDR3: TGTGCCAGCTCACCGGGGGGGCAGACCGGTCCGGAGACCCAGTACTTC.

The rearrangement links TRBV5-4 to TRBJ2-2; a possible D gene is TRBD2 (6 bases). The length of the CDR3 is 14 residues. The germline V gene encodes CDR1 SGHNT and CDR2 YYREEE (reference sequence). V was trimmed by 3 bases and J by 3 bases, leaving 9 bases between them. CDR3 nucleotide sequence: TGTGCCAGCAGCTCAACGGGGGACACCGGGGAGCTGTTTTTT. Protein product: CASSSTGDTGELFF. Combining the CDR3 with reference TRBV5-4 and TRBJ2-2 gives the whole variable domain ETGVTQSPTHLIKTRGQQVTLRCSSQSGHNTVSWYQQALGQGPQFIFQYYREEENGRGNFPPRFSGLQFPNYSSELNVNALELDDSALYLCASSSTGDTGELFFGEGSRLTVL.

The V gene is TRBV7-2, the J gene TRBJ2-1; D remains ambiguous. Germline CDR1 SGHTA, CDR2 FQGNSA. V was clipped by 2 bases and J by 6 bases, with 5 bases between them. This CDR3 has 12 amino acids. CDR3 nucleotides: TGTGCCAGCAGCTTACTCCGCAATGAGCAGTTCTTC. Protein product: CASSLLRNEQFF.